One and the same sample provided the 16 T cell receptor beta chains below, sequenced in a study of T cell responses to AZD1222 COVID-19 vaccine. Using immunoSEQ multiplex PCR, the repertoire was profiled, and TCRdb retains in-frame clones only, with some absent. The sample lists around 84,000 clones; approximately 86% were seen once. The source was peripheral blood, collected on day 0 of MenACWY control vaccination. All receptors derive from an adult in good health.

The chain joins TRBV12-3 or TRBV12-4 to TRBJ1-1, with D unclear. V was pared by 3 bases and J by 9 bases, with 14 bases between. The CDR3 is 13 residues long. CDR3 sequence reads: CASSFNMDGKAFF. As DNA, the CDR3 is TGTGCCAGCAGTTTCAATATGGACGGGAAAGCTTTCTTT.

V gene TRBV14 combines with J gene TRBJ1-1; 8 bases are shared with TRBD1. The CDR3 contains 17 residues. V was pared by 4 bases and J by 1 base, with 11 bases of the junction left unmatched. Germline V gene sequence: CDR1 SGHDN, CDR2 FVKESK. For the CDR3, the DNA is TGTGCCAGCAGCCCAATGTGGACAGGGCAACCGAACACTGAAGCTTTCTTT. Its translation: CASSPMWTGQPNTEAFF.

This chain connects TRBV6-6 to TRBJ1-6; 11 nucleotides agree with TRBD1. In germline, CDR1 is MNHNY, CDR2 SVGAGI (reference sequence). The CDR3 is 15 residues long. The V gene end was trimmed by 7 bases and the J gene end by 5 bases; junction bases not matched to a gene: 4. CDR3: CASNGQGAHNSPLHF. In DNA form, the CDR3 reads TGTGCCAGCAATGGACAGGGGGCCCATAATTCACCCCTCCACTTT.

This clone was found once. The chain employs TRBV6-2 or TRBV6-3 and TRBJ2-1; D uncertain. Trimming pared 4 bases from V and 6 bases from J, leaving 16 bases between. The CDR3 loop spans 15 amino acids. Germline CDR1 reads MNHEY; CDR2 reads SVGEGT. The CDR3 protein is CASSFQPTAGNEQFF. CDR3 nucleotides: TGTGCCAGCAGTTTCCAACCGACGGCTGGCAATGAGCAGTTCTTC.

This clone appeared once. The chain has TRBV7-9 and TRBJ2-2; perhaps TRBD2 as D (6 bases). From germline, CDR1 is SEHNR and CDR2 FQNEAQ (reference sequence). CDR3 length equals 17 residues. The V gene lost 5 bases and the J gene lost 0 bases, with 16 bases spanning the gap. The CDR3 DNA reads as TGTGCCAGCAGCCCCCTGGGGGGACCTCCGAACACCGGGGAGCTGTTTTTT. This translates into CASSPLGGPPNTGELFF.

The V gene is TRBV28, the J gene TRBJ2-2; 7 bases line up with TRBD1. This CDR3 spans 14 amino acids. Per germline, CDR1 MDHEN and CDR2 SYDVKM. V lost 6 bases to trimming and J lost 6 bases; unmatched junction nucleotides: 7. The CDR3 loop is CASRGTGVSGELFF. As DNA, the CDR3 is TGTGCCAGCAGGGGAACAGGGGTTTCCGGGGAGCTGTTTTTT.

CDR3 DNA: TGTGCCTGGAGTGTGAACAGGGGAAATGGCTACACCTTC. Protein: CAWSVNRGNGYTF. The V gene is TRBV30, the J gene TRBJ1-2; 7 bases align to TRBD1. Germline CDR1 is GTSNPN and CDR2 is SVGIG (reference sequence). The CDR3 sequence is 13 residues long. V dropped 0 bases and J dropped 6; count of bases not matched to a gene: 4.

This chain connects TRBV5-4 to TRBJ1-1, with a possible D match to TRBD1 (5 bases). Deletions cut 4 bases from V and 9 bases from J, with 19 bases between. The length of the CDR3 is 14 residues. Germline V lookup: CDR1 SGHNT, CDR2 YYREEE (reference sequence). The CDR3: CASSTWDGQKKAFF. The CDR3 region has the DNA TGTGCCAGCAGCACCTGGGACGGTCAGAAGAAAGCTTTCTTT.

This rearrangement joins TRBV7-2 to TRBJ1-2, with D uncertain. With 3 bases removed from V and 4 bases from J, the gap between germline ends came to 6 bases. CDR1 is SGHTA, CDR2 FQGNSA, per germline. The CDR3 length is 12 residues. CDR3 sequence reads: CASSLDSYGYTF. The DNA of the CDR3 is TGTGCCAGCAGCTTGGATAGCTATGGCTACACCTTC.

The chain carries TRBV12-3 or TRBV12-4 and TRBJ1-2, with D possibly being TRBD1 (5 bases). Deletions cut 5 bases from V and 7 bases from J, with 8 bases between. The CDR3 length is 11 residues. The CDR3 sequence is CASSGTGGYTF. CDR3 coding DNA: TGTGCCAGCAGTGGGACTGGTGGCTACACCTTC.

CDR3 DNA: TGTGCCAGCAGCTTAGCTCACGGTGGGGGCGGAGGTGAAGCTTTCTTT. Its translation: CASSLAHGGGGGEAFF. The chain couples TRBV7-2 to TRBJ1-1; tentatively, D is TRBD1 (6 bases). Germline V gene lookup returns CDR1 SGHTA and CDR2 FQGNSA. The V gene lost 0 bases and the J gene lost 7 bases, with 18 bases spanning the gap. The CDR3 contains 16 residues.

The genes are TRBV4-1 and TRBJ1-5; the D gene is possibly TRBD1 (5 bases). The CDR3 extends over 15 amino acids. Germline CDR1 MGHRA, CDR2 YSYEKL. Trimming took off 0 bases at V and 1 base at J, with 7 bases between the two ends. CDR3 sequence reads: CASSQEWGSNQPQHF. The CDR3 region has the DNA TGCGCCAGCAGCCAAGAATGGGGGAGCAATCAGCCCCAGCATTTT.

The gene calls are TRBV15 and TRBJ1-5, with D maybe TRBD1 (5 bases). V lost 0 bases and J lost 7, with 13 bases in between. The germline CDR1 and CDR2 sequences are LNHNV and YYDKDF (reference sequence). The CDR3 length is 15 residues. CDR3: CATSRDPGPEQPQHF. Here the CDR3 DNA reads TGTGCCACCAGCAGAGATCCAGGGCCGGAACAGCCCCAGCATTTT.

As DNA, the CDR3 is TGTGCCAGTAGTCGGAGCGGGGGCCAAGAGACCCAGTACTTC. The encoded protein is CASSRSGGQETQYF. The chain has TRBV19 and TRBJ2-5; TRBD2 matches at 8 bases. CDR3 size: 14 residues. CDR1 and CDR2 (germline): LNHDA, SQIVND (reference sequence). After removal of 5 bases from V and 1 base from J, the junction contained 3 bases not matched to a gene.

This chain uses TRBV18 with TRBJ1-5; D is ambiguous. Germline V gene sequence: CDR1 KGHSH, CDR2 LQKENI. V was shortened by 2 bases and J by 3 bases, with 8 bases between the two germline ends. The CDR3 contains 14 residues. The CDR3 DNA reads as TGTGCCAGCTCACCATTGGCCAACAATCAGCCCCAGCATTTT. This gives the protein CASSPLANNQPQHF.

CDR3 sequence (DNA): TGTGCCAGCACGACAGGGGTCAATCAGCCCCAGCATTTT. Amino acid sequence: CASTTGVNQPQHF. This chain connects TRBV6-6 to TRBJ1-5; 8 positions match TRBD1. The CDR3 length is 13 residues. The V and J ends lost 7 bases and 3 bases, in that order; junction bases with no gene match: 2. CDR1 and CDR2 (germline): MNHNY, SVGAGI (reference sequence).